Listed here is a single T cell receptor beta chain. The data derive from a study of ipilimumab plus nivolumab after autologous stem cell transplantation. Sequencing was performed with immunoSEQ multiplex PCR; in TCRdb, only in-frame clones are kept and a portion is missing. The top ten hold 20% to 25% of the sample, which has about 16,000 clones, 81% seen once. Patients got ipilimumab 1 mg/kg beginning 14 to 28 days post-transplant. This clonotype originated in a male donor with diffuse large B-cell lymphoma. Source: PBMCs, taken in a trial of ipilimumab plus nivolumab as post-transplant consolidation.

The CDR3 protein is CASSLDSNYGYTF. CDR3 nucleotides: TGTGCCAGCAGCTTGGACTCTAACTATGGCTACACCTTC. The genes are TRBV5-4 and TRBJ1-2, with D unclear. The V and J ends lost 0 bases and 0 bases respectively, with 3 bases between them. Per germline, CDR1 SGHNT and CDR2 YYREEE (reference sequence). CDR3 length: 13 amino acids.